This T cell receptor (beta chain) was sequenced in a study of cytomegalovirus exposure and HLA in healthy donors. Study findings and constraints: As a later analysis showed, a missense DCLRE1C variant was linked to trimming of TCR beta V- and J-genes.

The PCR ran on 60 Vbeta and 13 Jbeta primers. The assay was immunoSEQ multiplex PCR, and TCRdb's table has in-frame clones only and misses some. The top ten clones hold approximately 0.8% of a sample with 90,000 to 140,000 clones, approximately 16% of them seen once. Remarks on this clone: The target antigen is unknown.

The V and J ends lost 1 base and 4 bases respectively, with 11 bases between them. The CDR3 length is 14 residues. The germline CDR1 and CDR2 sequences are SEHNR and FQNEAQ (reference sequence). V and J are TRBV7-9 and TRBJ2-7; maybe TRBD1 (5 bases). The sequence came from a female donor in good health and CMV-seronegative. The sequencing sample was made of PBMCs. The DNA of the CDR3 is TGTGCCAGCAGCTTAGGGTCAGGGTTGTACGAGCAGTACTTC. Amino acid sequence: CASSLGSGLYEQYF.